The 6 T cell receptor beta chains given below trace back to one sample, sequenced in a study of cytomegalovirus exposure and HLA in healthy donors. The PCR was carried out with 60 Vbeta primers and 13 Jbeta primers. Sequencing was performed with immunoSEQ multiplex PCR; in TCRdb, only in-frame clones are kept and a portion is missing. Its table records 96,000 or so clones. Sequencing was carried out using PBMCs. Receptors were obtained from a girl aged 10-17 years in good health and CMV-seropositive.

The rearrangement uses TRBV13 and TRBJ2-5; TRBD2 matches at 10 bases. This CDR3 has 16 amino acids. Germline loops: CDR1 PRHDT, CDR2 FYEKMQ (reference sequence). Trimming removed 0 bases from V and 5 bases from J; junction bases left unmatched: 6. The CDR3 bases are TGTGCCAGCAGCTTAGGCGATACTAGCGGGGTGGAGACCCAGTACTTC. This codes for CASSLGDTSGVETQYF.

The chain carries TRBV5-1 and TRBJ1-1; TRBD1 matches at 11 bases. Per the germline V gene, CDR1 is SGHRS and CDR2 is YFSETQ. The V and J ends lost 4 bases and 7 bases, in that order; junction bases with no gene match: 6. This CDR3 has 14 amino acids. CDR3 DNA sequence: TGCGCCAGCAGCCTGGACAGGGGGCTTGATGAAGCTTTCTTT. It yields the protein CASSLDRGLDEAFF.

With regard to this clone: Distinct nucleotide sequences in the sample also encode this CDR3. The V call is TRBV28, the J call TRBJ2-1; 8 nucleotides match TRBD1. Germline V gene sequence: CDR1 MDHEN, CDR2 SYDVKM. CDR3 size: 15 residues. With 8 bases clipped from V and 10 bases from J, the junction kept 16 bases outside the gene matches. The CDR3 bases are TGTGCCAGCGGCGGTATGAGACAGGGGTCACGCGAGCAGTTCTTC. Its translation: CASGGMRQGSREQFF.

The CDR3 region has the DNA TGTGCCAGCAGTGAAGACAGGCTTAATGAAAAACTGTTTTTT. Translating gives CASSEDRLNEKLFF. The chain links TRBV6-1 to TRBJ1-4, with TRBD1 as a possible D gene (5 bases). The CDR3 is 14 amino acids. Germline loops: CDR1 MNHNS, CDR2 SASEGT. V gave up 1 base and J gave up 4 bases, with 7 bases separating them.

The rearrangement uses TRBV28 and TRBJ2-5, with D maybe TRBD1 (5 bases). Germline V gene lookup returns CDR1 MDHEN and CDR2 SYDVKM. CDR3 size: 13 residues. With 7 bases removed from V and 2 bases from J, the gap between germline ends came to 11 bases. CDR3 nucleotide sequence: TGTGCCAGCACACGGCAGGGACAAGAGACCCAGTACTTC. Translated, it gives CASTRQGQETQYF.

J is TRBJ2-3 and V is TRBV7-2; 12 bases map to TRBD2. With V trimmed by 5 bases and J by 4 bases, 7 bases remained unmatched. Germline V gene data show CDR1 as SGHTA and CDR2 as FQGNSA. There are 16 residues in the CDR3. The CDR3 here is CASSPSGGAGADTQYF. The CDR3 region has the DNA TGTGCCAGCAGCCCTAGCGGGGGGGCCGGCGCAGATACGCAGTATTTT.